This T cell receptor (beta chain) was recovered during a study of cytomegalovirus exposure and HLA in healthy donors. In the PCR, 60 Vbeta and 13 Jbeta primers were used. Data came from immunoSEQ multiplex PCR; TCRdb stores just in-frame clones and leaves some out. This listing includes roughly 77,000 clones. About this clone: What it binds is not known.

General observations from the study: Earlier analysis found most TCR beta V segments productive about 90% or about 30% of the time. About 180 TCR beta chains were listed as cytomegalovirus-associated. A later analysis associated 16,951 TCR beta sequences with HLA alleles at a 0.05 false discovery rate.

The CDR3 is made up of 17 amino acids. V trimming: 2 bases; J trimming: 4 bases; junction bases outside the gene matches: 13. Germline CDR1 ENHRY, CDR2 SYGVKD. Sequencing was carried out using PBMCs. This rearrangement joins TRBV10-3 to TRBJ2-5; 7 nucleotides line up with TRBD1. This clonotype originated in a man younger than 45 in good health and CMV-seronegative. The CDR3, as DNA: TGTGCCATCAGTGAGCCCTACTCAGGGGGAAAAGGAGAGACCCAGTACTTC. Its protein is CAISEPYSGGKGETQYF.